The rows below give T cell receptor beta chains drawn from one sample of a study of T cell repertoires in cytomegalovirus infection. Their target antigens are unknown. TCRdb re-called the reads with MiXCR, one entry per CDR3 protein. The sample has approximately 600,000 distinct CDR3 sequences; 40% are singletons. The material sequenced was cultured PBMCs, taken from culture after CMV antigen stimulation. The receptors stem from a human donor in good health (CMV status not recorded). Some clones in this sample may be carry-over from other donors' samples. Each CDR3 is given with its conserved first and last residue. The D gene is left open where the match is weak. Some rows mark clone size as missing; the rest say once, few, many or name a class of expanded clone.

NA	NA	TRBV6-2/TRBV6-3	TRBJ2-2	TGTGCCAGCAACGTCCCAGGTCTAGCGACGAACACCGGGGAGCTGTTTTTT	CASNVPGLATNTGELFF
TRBD2	NA	TRBV6-1	TRBJ2-3	TGTGCCAGCCGTAAGGCGGGGGGCCAAGATACGCAGTATTTT	CASRKAGGQDTQYF
NA	few	TRBV6-2/TRBV6-3	TRBJ2-3	TGTGCCAGCAGGGCCGAACCGAACACAGATACGCAGTATTTT	CASRAEPNTDTQYF
NA	NA	TRBV4-3	TRBJ2-7	TGCGCCAGCAGCCAAGATGGGTCCATCTACGAGCAGTACTTC	CASSQDGSIYEQYF
NA	NA	TRBV24-1	TRBJ2-4	TGTGCCACCAGTGATTTGTCAGGTTCGGGCATTCAGTACTTC	CATSDLSGSGIQYF
NA	many	TRBV7-2	TRBJ2-5	TGTGCCAGCAGCTCTCGGTACCAAGAGACCCAGTACTTC	CASSSRYQETQYF
NA	NA	TRBV11-3	TRBJ2-5	TGTGCCAGCAGCTTCTCGTCAGCGCAAGAGACCCAGTACTTC	CASSFSSAQETQYF
TRBD2	NA	TRBV7-2	TRBJ2-3	TGTGCCAGCAGCTTAAAAGCGGGGGGACCCACATATACGCAGTATTTT	CASSLKAGGPTYTQYF
TRBD1	NA	TRBV27	TRBJ1-2	TGTGCCAGCAGTCAGGGGGGCCGTGGTATAGGTGGCTACACCTTC	CASSQGGRGIGGYTF
NA	NA	TRBV6-2/TRBV6-3	TRBJ1-1	TGTGCCAGCAGTTATTATGAGGGGACTGAAGCTTTCTTT	CASSYYEGTEAFF
NA	NA	TRBV27	TRBJ2-5	TGTGCCAGCGGGCCCTGGGGACAAGAGACCCAGTACTTC	CASGPWGQETQYF
TRBD1	NA	TRBV6-2/TRBV6-3	TRBJ1-2	TGTGCCAGCAGACCAACCCCGGGACAGGGCACCTCTAACTATGGCTACACCTTC	CASRPTPGQGTSNYGYTF
TRBD1	NA	TRBV5-1	TRBJ2-2	TGCGCCAGCAGCTCCTCCGGGACAGGGATCGGGGAGCTGTTTTTT	CASSSSGTGIGELFF
NA	NA	TRBV7-9	TRBJ2-3	TGTGCCAGCACCCCAAGGGGGTCATACCCAGATACGCAGTATTTT	CASTPRGSYPDTQYF
TRBD1	NA	TRBV20-1	TRBJ1-2	TGCAGTGCTAGAGAAGGGACAGGGATGGGTGGCTACACCTTC	CSAREGTGMGGYTF
NA	NA	TRBV6-2/TRBV6-3	TRBJ2-2	TGTGCCAGCAGTTATCTGAGGAGCACCGGGGAGCTGTTTTTT	CASSYLRSTGELFF
TRBD2	NA	TRBV7-9	TRBJ2-1	TGTGCCAGCAGCCTCATTATTGGGTGGGTAAGCGGGAGAGGCGATGAGCAGTTCTTC	CASSLIIGWVSGRGDEQFF
NA	few	TRBV12-3/TRBV12-4	TRBJ2-5	TGTGCCAGCAGTACCCCGGACACTCGGACCCAGTACTTC	CASSTPDTRTQYF
NA	NA	TRBV19	TRBJ1-2	TGTGCCAGTAGCTACGGGGGGCTTTGGAAGAAAAACTATGGCTACACCTTC	CASSYGGLWKKNYGYTF
NA	NA	TRBV20-1	TRBJ2-5	TGCAGTGCCTCCCCGCCCCAGGGCCAAGAGACCCAGTACTTC	CSASPPQGQETQYF
NA	NA	TRBV12-3/TRBV12-4	TRBJ1-1	TGTGCCAGCAGTTTGATGGGCACGAACACTGAAGCTTTCTTT	CASSLMGTNTEAFF
NA	NA	TRBV20-1	TRBJ1-5	TGCAGTGCTAGTTGGGAATCCGATCAGCCCCAGCATTTT	CSASWESDQPQHF
TRBD2	many	TRBV7-2	TRBJ2-5	TGTGCCAGCAGCTTCCGACTAGCGGGGTACCAAGAGACCCAGTACTTC	CASSFRLAGYQETQYF
NA	many	TRBV7-2	TRBJ2-7	TGTGCCAGCAGCCTCAAACAGGGACCCTACGAGCAGTACTTC	CASSLKQGPYEQYF
TRBD2	NA	TRBV5-5	TRBJ2-3	TGTGCCAGCAGCTTCATAGCGGGGGGAAGCACAGATACGCAGTATTTT	CASSFIAGGSTDTQYF
NA	many	TRBV7-2	TRBJ1-3	TGTGCCAGCAGCTTAGACGGACAGCCAGGAAACACCATATATTTT	CASSLDGQPGNTIYF
NA	many	TRBV7-8	TRBJ1-5	TGTGCCAGCAGCTTAGCACCTCAGGGATCTAGCAATCAGCCCCAGCATTTT	CASSLAPQGSSNQPQHF
TRBD1	NA	TRBV7-8	TRBJ2-7	TGTGCCAGCAGCTCTCGGGACAGAATCTACGAGCAGTACTTC	CASSSRDRIYEQYF
NA	NA	TRBV7-6	TRBJ2-5	TGTGCCAGCGGCTTAGGTCAAACAGTCCAAGAGACCCAGTACTTC	CASGLGQTVQETQYF
NA	NA	TRBV7-2	TRBJ2-2	TGTGCCAGTCGGAGGGGCCAGCCCGGGGAGCTGTTTTTT	CASRRGQPGELFF
NA	NA	TRBV7-9	TRBJ1-4	TGTGCCAGCAGCTTTGTTGGGATTAAAAAACTGTTTTTT	CASSFVGIKKLFF
NA	NA	TRBV25-1	TRBJ2-5	TGTGCCAGCAGTAGGGGGGGGGGCGTATTAGCTGAGACCCAGTACTTC	CASSRGGGVLAETQYF
TRBD2	NA	TRBV5-6	TRBJ2-7	TGTGCCAGCAGCTTGGCTAGCGGGAGTGCCGAGCAGTACTTC	CASSLASGSAEQYF
TRBD2	NA	TRBV12-3/TRBV12-4	TRBJ2-2	TGTGCCAGCAGTTTAGGCGGGGGGCGCGTCACCGGGGAGCTGTTTTTT	CASSLGGGRVTGELFF
TRBD2	NA	TRBV5-5	TRBJ2-7	TGTGCCAGCAGCGCCGGGACTAGCGGGATATGGGAGCAGTACTTC	CASSAGTSGIWEQYF
TRBD1	many	TRBV7-2	TRBJ2-3	TGTGCCAGCAGCTTAGCGGGGACAGGGGCCACAGATACGCAGTATTTT	CASSLAGTGATDTQYF
NA	NA	TRBV12-3/TRBV12-4	TRBJ1-1	TGTGCCAGCAGTAGCCCAGCTGAAGCTTTCTTT	CASSSPAEAFF
NA	NA	TRBV11-2	TRBJ2-7	TGTGCCAGCAGACCCCCGAGCTCCTACGAGCAGTACTTC	CASRPPSSYEQYF
NA	many	TRBV7-2	TRBJ2-3	TGTGCCAGCAGGAAAGAGGAAACGCAGTATTTT	CASRKEETQYF
NA	NA	TRBV2	TRBJ2-3	TGTGCCAGCAGTGAACGCCTACCCACCACAGATACGCAGTATTTT	CASSERLPTTDTQYF
TRBD1	NA	TRBV2	TRBJ1-2	TGTGCCAGCAGTGAAGAGGGGGGACAGGGAGGCTACACCTTC	CASSEEGGQGGYTF